This T cell receptor (beta chain) is from a study of read filtering for tumor transcriptome and immune sequencing. This clonotype has at least ten counts. Molecular barcoded adaptors covering alpha/delta and beta/gamma chains were used on approximately 400 ng RNA. TCRdb ran MiXCR on the reads and lists one entry per CDR3 protein. This sample yields over 45,000 distinct CDR3 sequences, of which 12% are seen a single time; about 15% belongs to the top ten. V lost 4 bases and J lost 3, with 9 bases in between. Looked up from germline, CDR1 is WSHSY and CDR2 is SAAADI. The length of the CDR3 is 13 residues.

The sequencing input was a population of CD138-negative cells sorted from bone marrow. The origin of this receptor is a donor aged 40 or older with multiple myeloma. The chain couples TRBV10-2 to TRBJ1-1; D is possibly TRBD1 (5 bases). CDR3 protein: CASSGGGDTEAFF. CDR3 nucleotide sequence: TGCGCCAGCAGTGGGGGGGGGGACACTGAAGCTTTCTTT.